The 2 T cell receptor beta chains presented below share a single source sample, sequenced in a study of cytomegalovirus exposure and HLA in healthy donors. Researchers ran the PCR with 60 Vbeta and 13 Jbeta primers. The method was immunoSEQ multiplex PCR; TCRdb's version includes in-frame clones alone and lacks a portion of them. The sample gives 150,000 to 200,000 clones, 76% of which show up once; 3% to 4% is in the top ten. Sequenced: PBMCs. The receptors were sampled from a male donor in good health and CMV-seronegative.

V and J are TRBV11-3 and TRBJ2-1; D may be TRBD2 (5 bases). The V end was cut by 2 bases, the J end by 5 bases, with 13 bases between. This CDR3 is built from 15 residues. Germline V CDR1 and CDR2: SGHNT, YENEEA. The CDR3 nucleotides are TGTGCCAGCAGCTTAAGAAGCGGAATTCACAATGAGCAGTTCTTC. Residues: CASSLRSGIHNEQFF.

This clone has more than one count but fewer than ten. The J gene is TRBJ2-3, the V gene TRBV4-3; 16 bases line up with TRBD2. The germline V gene has CDR1 LGHNA and CDR2 YSLEER. Trimming at V came to 1 base and at J to 3 bases, leaving 13 bases not matched to a gene. This CDR3 has 21 residues. For the CDR3, the DNA is TGCGCCAGCAGCCAAGCTAATAGGGGACTAGCGGGAGGGCTGGGAACAGATACGCAGTATTTT. Translation: CASSQANRGLAGGLGTDTQYF.